This passage covers 3 T cell receptor beta chains from one sample sequenced in a study of a mutant IDH1 vaccine in newly diagnosed glioma. Which antigens these TCRs recognize remains unknown. Time point meaning: week 11, during vaccination. Every vaccination contained 300 ug of the mutant IDH1 20-mer peptide and was paired with topical imiquimod. Sequenced by immunoSEQ multiplex PCR; TCRdb stores in-frame clones only, minus some. The sample has around 57,000 clones; 70% to 90% are singletons. This specimen consisted of PBMCs, obtained from a glioma patient whose treatment included an IDH1 peptide vaccine. Receptors were obtained from a man aged 35 to 55 with glioma.

The V and J genes are TRBV10-3 and TRBJ1-5, with D possibly being TRBD1 (6 bases). Trimming took 2 bases from V and 4 from J, leaving 12 bases between them. The CDR3 runs 15 residues. Germline CDR1 is ENHRY and CDR2 is SYGVKD. The DNA for the CDR3 is TGTGCCATCAGTGAGGACACAGGGAGGAATCAGCCCCAGCATTTT. This encodes CAISEDTGRNQPQHF.

The rearrangement joins TRBV6-5 to TRBJ1-1; the D is unclear. Germline V lookup: CDR1 MNHEY, CDR2 SVGAGI. The CDR3 length is 15 residues. Deletions cut 2 bases from V and 6 bases from J, with 16 bases between. This chain's CDR3 is CASSYGRSFIAEAFF. The CDR3 DNA reads as TGTGCCAGCAGTTACGGCCGGAGTTTTATAGCTGAAGCTTTCTTT.

The V gene is TRBV19, the J gene TRBJ1-5; possibly TRBD1 for D (6 bases). This CDR3 is built from 12 residues. The germline V and J ends were trimmed by 7 bases and 7 bases, with 11 bases remaining between them. Germline V gives CDR1 LNHDA, CDR2 SQIVND (reference sequence). The CDR3 reads CASNRGVQPQHF. In DNA, the CDR3 is TGTGCCAGTAATAGGGGGGTACAGCCCCAGCATTTT.